These 20 T cell receptor beta chains came from one sample sequenced in a study of T cells in women clearing cervical HPV infection. Generated by immunoSEQ multiplex PCR, the TCRdb table keeps only in-frame clones and is missing some. The sample table includes about 39,000 clones. Sequencing was done on a sample of blood buffy coat. The receptor source for this set is a woman between 18 and 70 years old with a cervical HPV16 infection that either progressed to CIN3+ or cleared (not recorded which).

On this clone: The CDR3 end lies 3 residues beyond the end of the read and is filled in from the germline J gene. The chain recombines TRBV27 with TRBJ2-7, with a weak D call TRBD1 (5 bases). The V gene's germline CDR1 is MNHEY and CDR2 SMNVEV (reference sequence). This CDR3 comprises 17 residues. Trimming stripped 6 bases from V and 1 base from J, with 22 bases between. The DNA read from the CDR3 is TGTGCCAGCAGCCCAGTAGAAGTCCAGGGCTCTTCCTACGAG. It yields the protein CASSPVEVQGSSYE. The whole CDR3 sequence reads CASSPVEVQGSSYEQYF.

Comments on this clone: The observed sequence ends 3 residues before the CDR3 terminus, with the missing tail filled in from the germline J gene. At the DNA level, this CDR3 is encoded by other sequences in the same sample as well. J is TRBJ1-2 and V is TRBV30; possible D gene TRBD1, 5 bases. CDR1 and CDR2 (germline): GTSNPN, SVGIG (reference sequence). CDR3 length: 12 amino acids. CDR3 DNA, as far as it was read: TGTGCCTGGAGTGCCGGACATCCCGGC. Amino acid sequence: CAWSAGHPG. The whole CDR3 protein is CAWSAGHPGYTF.

A note on this clone: From the germline J gene comes the end of the CDR3, since the read stops 3 residues before it. The chain uses TRBV28 and TRBJ2-7, with TRBD1 identical over 11 bases. The J segment lost 0 bases and the V segment lost 6 bases, leaving 4 bases of the junction unmatched. The germline CDR1 and CDR2 sequences are MDHEN and SYDVKM. This CDR3 spans 15 amino acids. CDR3 bases read: TGTGCCAGCAGACCCGGGACAGGGGGCTCCTACGAG. As protein: CASRPGTGGSYE. The CDR3 in its entirety is CASRPGTGGSYEQYF.

On this clone itself: The CDR3 goes on 3 residues after the read ends, and that part is filled in from the germline J gene. The chain has TRBV19 and TRBJ1-1; D might be TRBD1 (5 bases). This CDR3 region has 14 residues. Per germline, CDR1 LNHDA and CDR2 SQIVND (reference sequence). V lost 3 bases and J lost 6, with 14 bases in between. The CDR3 spells CASSIGGGTPEAFF. Incomplete CDR3 DNA: TGTGCCAGTAGTATCGGGGGGGGGACCCCTGAA. Variable domain in full (rest from reference TRBV19 and TRBJ1-1): DGGITQSPKYLFRKEGQNVTLSCEQNLNHDAMYWYRQDPGQGLRLIYYSQIVNDFQKGDIAEGYSVSREKKESFPLTVTSAQKNPTAFYLCASSIGGGTPEAFFGQGTRLTVV.

Worth noting for this clone: The read finishes 3 residues shy of the CDR3 end, and the germline J gene is used to complete it. The chain couples TRBV7-6 to TRBJ1-2; the D is unclear. The CDR3 extends over 16 amino acids. Germline V CDR1 and CDR2: SGHVS, FNYEAQ. CDR3 bases read: TGTGCCAGCAGCCCAGGACTAGCGGGAGCCACAGATACC. As protein: CASSPGLAGATDT. The full CDR3 sequence reads CASSPGLAGATDTYTF.

With regard to this clone: The read finishes 3 residues shy of the CDR3 end, and the germline J gene is used to complete it. The chain has TRBV19 and TRBJ2-3, with D uncertain. Germline V lookup: CDR1 LNHDA, CDR2 SQIVND (reference sequence). This CDR3 contains 13 residues. This CDR3 is CASSTQFQETQYF. The sequenced part of the CDR3 DNA is TGTGCCAGTAGTACGCAGTTCCAAGAGACG.

On this clone: The read is 3 residues too short to cover the CDR3 end, so that end is filled in from the germline J gene. The rearrangement joins TRBV7-2 to TRBJ1-2; 9 positions agree with TRBD1. J gave up 7 bases and V 4 bases, and 7 bases lay outside the gene matches. Germline loops: CDR1 SGHTA, CDR2 FQGNSA. The CDR3 contains 14 residues. The part of the CDR3 DNA that was read is TGTGCCAGCAGCTCTTACAGGGGGCCGGGTGGC. Translating it yields CASSSYRGPGG. The complete CDR3 protein is CASSSYRGPGGYTF.

This chain's CDR3 is CASSRLLAASYNEQFF. The sequenced CDR3 bases are TGTGCCAGCTCGCGACTTCTAGCGGCCTCCTACAATGAG. This chain uses TRBV18 with TRBJ2-1; 7 bases agree with TRBD2. The read terminates 3 residues ahead of where the CDR3 ends, so the germline J gene completes it. Germline CDR1 and CDR2: KGHSH and LQKENI. V lost 6 bases to trimming and J lost 0 bases; unmatched junction nucleotides: 8. The CDR3 is 16 residues long. The full variable domain, with the rest looked up from reference TRBV18 and TRBJ2-1, is NAGVMQNPRHLVRRRGQEARLRCSPMKGHSHVYWYRQLPEEGLKFMVYLQKENIIDESGMPKERFSAEFPKEGPSILRIQQVVRGDSAAYFCASSRLLAASYNEQFFGPGTRLTVL.

On this clone: The CDR3 extends 3 residues past the end of the read, so its final part is completed from the germline J gene. The rearrangement links TRBV18 to TRBJ2-7; 9 bases match TRBD2. CDR1 KGHSH and CDR2 LQKENI come from the germline V gene. The CDR3 loop spans 17 amino acids. With V trimmed by 1 base and J by 0 bases, 7 bases remained unmatched. The sequenced part of the CDR3 DNA is TGTGCCAGCTCACCACGAGAGCGGGAGGCCTACTCCTACGAG. It is translated as CASSPREREAYSYE. The CDR3 reads in full as CASSPREREAYSYEQYF.

Comments on this clone: The read gets to within 3 residues of the CDR3 end, and the germline J gene fills in the rest. The chain couples TRBV5-1 to TRBJ2-3, with D maybe TRBD1 (7 bases). CDR1 is SGHRS, CDR2 YFSETQ, per germline. The germline V and J ends were trimmed by 4 bases and 0 bases, with 15 bases remaining between them. The CDR3 has 16 amino acids. The CDR3 loop reads CASSAQGGVSTDTQYF. Partial CDR3 DNA: TGCGCCAGCAGCGCCCAGGGGGGTGTGAGCACAGATACG.

About this clone itself: The CDR3 goes on 3 residues after the read ends, and that part is filled in from the germline J gene. The rearrangement joins TRBV2 to TRBJ1-2; D call uncertain. V was trimmed by 6 bases and J by 0 bases, leaving 8 bases between them. CDR3 size: 13 residues. Germline V gene lookup returns CDR1 SNHLY and CDR2 FYNNEI. CDR3 DNA, as far as it was read: TGTGCCAGCAGGGCAGAATCTAACTATGGC. As protein: CASRAESNYG. The CDR3, in full, reads CASRAESNYGYTF.

Concerning this clone itself: The CDR3 end lies 3 residues beyond the end of the read and is filled in from the germline J gene. The chain combines TRBV29-1 with TRBJ1-2, with D possibly TRBD1 on 6 matching bases. The CDR3 consists of 15 residues. Trimming took off 0 bases at V and 2 bases at J, with 13 bases between the two ends. CDR1 SQVTM and CDR2 ANQGSEA come from the germline V gene. CDR3: CSVEDRGAGNYGYTF. The DNA read from the CDR3 is TGCAGCGTTGAAGATCGGGGGGCAGGGAACTATGGC.

Turning to this clone: The CDR3 extends 3 residues past the end of the read, so its final part is completed from the germline J gene. V gene TRBV15 combines with J gene TRBJ2-3; 11 bases are a match to TRBD2. CDR1 and CDR2 (germline): LNHNV, YYDKDF (reference sequence). With 1 base clipped from V and 4 bases from J, the junction kept 1 base outside the gene matches. The CDR3 has 15 residues. The CDR3 region is CATSRGGLAADTQYF. The DNA read from the CDR3 is TGTGCCACCAGCAGAGGGGGACTAGCGGCAGATACG.

On this clone: The DNA ends 3 residues before the CDR3 does, and the rest of the CDR3 is filled in from the germline J gene. This sequence joins TRBV9 and TRBJ1-2; 9 nucleotides agree with TRBD1. The germline gives CDR1 SGDLS, CDR2 YYNGEE. V shed 4 bases and J 6 bases; nucleotides not matched to a gene: 10. This CDR3 contains 15 residues. The part of the CDR3 DNA that was read is TGTGCCAGCAGCCAATCCGGGACAGGGATGGATGGC. Its protein is CASSQSGTGMDG. The whole CDR3 sequence reads CASSQSGTGMDGYTF.

Turning to this clone: The sequence runs out 3 residues before the end of the CDR3; the remainder is reconstructed from the germline J gene. The rearrangement links TRBV12-3 or TRBV12-4 to TRBJ2-7, with 11 bases matching TRBD2. The trim removed 6 bases at V and 1 base at J, leaving 5 bases unmatched. The length of the CDR3 is 15 residues. The CDR3 spells CASSPGLAASYEQYF. The DNA read from the CDR3 is TGTGCCAGCAGCCCGGGACTAGCGGCTTCCTACGAG.

As concerns this clone: The read ends 3 residues shy of where the CDR3 ends; the end is completed using the germline J gene. The rearrangement joins TRBV20-1 to TRBJ2-7; TRBD2 aligns across 7 bases. The V and J ends lost 3 bases and 2 bases, in that order; junction bases with no gene match: 7. This CDR3 is built from 14 residues. Germline CDR1 reads DFQATT; CDR2 reads SNEGSKA (reference sequence). The CDR3 sequence: CSARGGSGAYEQYF. Partial CDR3 DNA: TGCAGTGCTAGGGGGGGGTCGGGAGCCTACGAG.

As for this clone: The read falls 3 residues short of the CDR3 end, and the missing part is taken from the germline J gene. V gene TRBV6-1 combines with J gene TRBJ2-7, with D tentatively TRBD1 (5 bases). The germline V gene encodes CDR1 MNHNS and CDR2 SASEGT. Trimming cost V 4 bases and J 3 bases, with 16 bases left between them. There are 15 residues in the CDR3. CDR3 bases read: TGTGCCAGCAGTGTAGGTCAGGGAAGAAGCTACGAG. Translation gives CASSVGQGRSYE. The CDR3 in full is CASSVGQGRSYEQYF.

A note on this clone: The read terminates 3 residues before the CDR3 end, so the remaining end is supplied by the germline J gene. V is TRBV7-2 and J is TRBJ2-5; D ambiguous. V was pared by 3 bases and J by 7 bases, with 12 bases between. Germline V gene sequence: CDR1 SGHTA, CDR2 FQGNSA. The CDR3 has 13 residues. The sequenced CDR3 bases are TGTGCCAGCAGCTTGGGCCCCCTCGGGACC. Translation gives CASSLGPLGT. The entire CDR3 protein is CASSLGPLGTQYF.

To note about this clone: The missing CDR3 end, 3 residues past where the read stops, is filled in from the germline J gene. The chain uses TRBV6-2 or TRBV6-3 and TRBJ1-2, with 7 bases that match TRBD1. Germline V gives CDR1 MNHEY, CDR2 SVGEGT. The V and J ends lost 0 bases and 2 bases, in that order; junction bases with no gene match: 0. The CDR3 totals 14 residues. Incomplete CDR3 DNA: TGTGCCAGCAGTTACTCGACAGGGAACTATGGC. Translation: CASSYSTGNYG. The entire CDR3 reads CASSYSTGNYGYTF.

Regarding this clone: From the germline J gene comes the end of the CDR3, since the read stops 3 residues before it. This rearrangement joins TRBV18 to TRBJ2-2; 10 bases match TRBD1. Germline CDR1 and CDR2: KGHSH and LQKENI. This CDR3 has 17 amino acids. The V gene end was trimmed by 2 bases and the J gene end by 5 bases; junction bases not matched to a gene: 8. The DNA read from the CDR3 is TGTGCCAGCTCACCAATGTCGAGGGGACAGGGGACCGGGGAG. It specifies CASSPMSRGQGTGE. The full CDR3 protein reads CASSPMSRGQGTGELFF.